A selection of T cell receptor beta chains follows, all from one sample in a study of shared clonotypes between healthy human individuals. Data came from immunoSEQ multiplex PCR; TCRdb stores just in-frame clones and leaves some out. The table includes 1.4 million to 1.5 million clones, 95% to 97% detected once. Specimen: naive CD4+ T cells sorted from blood. Every receptor here comes from a man aged 30 to 45 in good health. The CDR3 runs from the conserved cysteine through the conserved F or W. D genes are given only for firm matches. Some rows mark clone size as missing; the rest say once, few, many or name a class of expanded clone.

TRBJ2-1 - TRBV19 - TGTGCCAGTAGCAAAGGGGCGGGGACAGCCTTCTCGATTTTGTTCTTC CASSKGAGTAFSILFF
TRBJ2-5 - TRBV18 TRBD2 TGTGCCAGCTCTCCCTTATGGGGACTATCAAACCAAGAGACCCAGTACTTC CASSPLWGLSNQETQYF
TRBJ1-5 - TRBV11-2 - TGTGCCAGCAGCTTCCTGGACCTTAGCAATCAGCCCCAGCATTTT CASSFLDLSNQPQHF
TRBJ2-7 - TRBV19 - TGTGCCTGTGGAGAGGTATCGTCGGGGCAGTACTTC CACGEVSSGQYF
TRBJ2-5 - TRBV29-1 TRBD2 TGCAGCGTCGCCGGGACTACCGAAGAGACCCAGTACTTC CSVAGTTEETQYF
TRBJ2-3 - TRBV12-5 - TGTGCTAGTGGGGCAGGTAGCACAGATACGCAGTATTTT CASGAGSTDTQYF
TRBJ2-7 - TRBV6-1 - TGTGCCAGCAGTGAACGTGGTTTTCACGAGCAGTACTTC CASSERGFHEQYF
TRBJ2-7 once TRBV7-6 - TGTGCCAGCAGCTTAGTCGCCAGCGAGCAGTACTTC CASSLVASEQYF
TRBJ2-2 - TRBV7-3 TRBD1 TGTGCCAGCAGCCGCGTACAGGGGTTCCCCGGGGAGCTGTTTTTT CASSRVQGFPGELFF
TRBJ2-2 - TRBV5-4 - TGTGCCAGTGGCGAGGGGGGGAAATACTTCACCGGGGAGCTGTTTTTT CASGEGGKYFTGELFF
TRBJ2-7 - TRBV14 - TGTGCCAGCAGCGACCGACCGGGACGGCAAAAGGATACCTACGAGCAGTACTTC CASSDRPGRQKDTYEQYF